This entry is about one TCR beta chain. Antigen specificity is unknown. The data were obtained in a study of CD8+CD57+ T cells in acquired aplastic anemia. Points from the study as a whole: The CD8+CD57+ cells of patients were less diverse than their total CD4+ and CD8+ pools.

Genomic DNA acted as the template from which TCR beta VDJ combination and CDR3 sequence profiling were carried out. TCRdb re-called the reads through MiXCR, storing one row per CDR3 protein. The sample has approximately 21,000 distinct CDR3 sequences, almost 40% seen once; the top ten hold about 87%. Previously, flow cytometry had revealed CD8+CD57+ cell expansion in the patients chosen for sequencing. Each of the patients presented with severe acquired aplastic anemia. V lost 3 bases and J lost 5; bases outside the gene matches: 3. In germline, CDR1 is LNHDA, CDR2 SQIVND (reference sequence). This CDR3 spans 13 amino acids.

Sequencing used CD8+CD57+ T cells sorted from PBMCs. Subset in this sample: bead-enriched CD8+CD57+ effector memory T cells from SAA patients. This TCR derives from a human donor with aplastic anemia. The rearrangement uses TRBV19 and TRBJ1-1; TRBD1 matches at 7 bases. CDR3 DNA sequence: TGTGCCAGTAGTATCATACAGGGGACTGAAGCTTTCTTT. Its translation is CASSIIQGTEAFF.